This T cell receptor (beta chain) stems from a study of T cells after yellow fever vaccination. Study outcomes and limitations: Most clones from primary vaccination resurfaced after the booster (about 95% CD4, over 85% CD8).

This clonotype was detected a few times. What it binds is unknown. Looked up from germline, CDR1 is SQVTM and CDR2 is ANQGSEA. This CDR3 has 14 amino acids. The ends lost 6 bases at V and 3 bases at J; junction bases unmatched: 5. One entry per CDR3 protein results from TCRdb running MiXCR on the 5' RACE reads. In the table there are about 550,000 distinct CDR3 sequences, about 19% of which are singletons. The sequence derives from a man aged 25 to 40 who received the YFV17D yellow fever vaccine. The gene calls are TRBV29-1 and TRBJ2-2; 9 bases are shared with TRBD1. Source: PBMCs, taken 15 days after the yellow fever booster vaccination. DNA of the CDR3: TGCAGCGTGACCGGGACAGGGTACACCGGGGAGCTGTTTTTT. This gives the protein CSVTGTGYTGELFF.